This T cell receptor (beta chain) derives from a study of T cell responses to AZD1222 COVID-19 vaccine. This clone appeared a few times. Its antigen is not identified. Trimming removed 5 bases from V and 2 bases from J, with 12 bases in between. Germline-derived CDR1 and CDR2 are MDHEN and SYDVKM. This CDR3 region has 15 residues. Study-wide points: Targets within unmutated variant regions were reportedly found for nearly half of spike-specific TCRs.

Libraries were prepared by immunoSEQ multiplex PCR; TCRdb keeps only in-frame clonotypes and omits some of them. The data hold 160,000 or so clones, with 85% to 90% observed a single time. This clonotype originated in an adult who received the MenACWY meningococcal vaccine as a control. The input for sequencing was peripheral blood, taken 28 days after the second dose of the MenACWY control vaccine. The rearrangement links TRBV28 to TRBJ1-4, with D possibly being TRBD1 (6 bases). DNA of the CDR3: TGTGCCAGCAGTCCCGGGACATTTACTAATGAAAAACTGTTTTTT. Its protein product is CASSPGTFTNEKLFF. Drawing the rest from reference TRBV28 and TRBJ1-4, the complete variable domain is DVKVTQSSRYLVKRTGEKVFLECVQDMDHENMFWYRQDPGLGLRLIYFSYDVKMKEKGDIPEGYSVSREKKERFSLILESASTNQTSMYLCASSPGTFTNEKLFFGSGTQLSVL.